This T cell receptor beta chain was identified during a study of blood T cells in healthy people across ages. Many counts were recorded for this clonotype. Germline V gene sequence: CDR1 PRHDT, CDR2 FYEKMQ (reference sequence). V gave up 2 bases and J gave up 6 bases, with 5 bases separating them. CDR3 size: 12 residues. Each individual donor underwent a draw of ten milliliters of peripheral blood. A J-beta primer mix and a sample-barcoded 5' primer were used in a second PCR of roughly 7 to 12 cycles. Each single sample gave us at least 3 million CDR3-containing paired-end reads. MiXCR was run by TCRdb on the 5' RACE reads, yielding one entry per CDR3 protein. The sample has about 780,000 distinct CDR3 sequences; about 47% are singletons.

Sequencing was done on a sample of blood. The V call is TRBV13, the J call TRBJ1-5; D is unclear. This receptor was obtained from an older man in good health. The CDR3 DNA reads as TGTGCCAGCAGCTTAAAGGGTCAGCCCCAGCATTTT. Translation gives CASSLKGQPQHF. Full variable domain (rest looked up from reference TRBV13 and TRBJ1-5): AAGVIQSPRHLIKEKRETATLKCYPIPRHDTVYWYQQGPGQDPQFLISFYEKMQSDKGSIPDRFSAQQFSDYHSELNMSSLELGDSALYFCASSLKGQPQHFGDGTRLSIL.